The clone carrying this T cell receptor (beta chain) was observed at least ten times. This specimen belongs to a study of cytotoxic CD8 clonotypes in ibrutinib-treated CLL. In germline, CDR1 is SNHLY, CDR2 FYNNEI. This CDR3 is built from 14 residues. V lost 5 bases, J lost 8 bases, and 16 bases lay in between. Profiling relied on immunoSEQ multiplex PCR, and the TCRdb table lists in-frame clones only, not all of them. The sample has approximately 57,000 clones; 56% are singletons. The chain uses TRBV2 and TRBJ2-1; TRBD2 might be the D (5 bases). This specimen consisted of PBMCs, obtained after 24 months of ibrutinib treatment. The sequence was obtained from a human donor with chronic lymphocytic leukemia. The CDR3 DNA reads TGTGCCAGCAGTCTCCTAGCCCGCCGCGATGAGCAGTTCTTC. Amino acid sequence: CASSLLARRDEQFF.